The 3 T cell receptor beta chains below all came from one sample that was sequenced in a study of tissue T cells after allogeneic stem cell transplantation (dated by TCRdb to 2022 to 2024). The meaning of the sample's time point label: human tissue collected at research (rapid) autopsy. Library construction relied on the immunoSEQ multiplex PCR assay. What TCRdb holds here is the immuneACCESS table cut down to in-frame rearrangements. Part of the clones is not present; checked against another copy, under half of the missing clones reflect an unresolved V gene, and the others are unexplained. The sample table lists 9,500 to 15,000 clones, about two thirds of them with a count of one. The top ten hold 13% to 15% of the sample. The input for sequencing was tissue from the right colon, taken at autopsy. These TCRs come from a woman aged 18-55 years with breast cancer.

The chain is built from TRBV6-2 or TRBV6-3 and TRBJ2-7; D unresolved. Germline-derived CDR1 and CDR2 are MNHEY and SVGEGT. Trimming cost V 2 bases and J 1 base, with 6 bases left between them. The CDR3 runs 13 residues. CDR3 amino acids: CASSYVASYEQYF. CDR3 sequence (DNA): TGTGCCAGCAGTTACGTGGCGTCCTACGAGCAGTACTTC.

A few counts support this clone. This chain connects TRBV6-5 to TRBJ1-2; D call uncertain. Trimming left V 2 bases short and J 3 bases short, with 10 bases between. This CDR3 is built from 14 residues. CDR1 and CDR2 (germline): MNHEY, SVGAGI. The CDR3 coding sequence is TGTGCCAGCAGTTACAAGGGAGGACACTATGGCTACACCTTC. Encoded protein: CASSYKGGHYGYTF.

This chain links TRBV4-3 with TRBJ1-5; 7 bases map to TRBD1. This CDR3 is built from 16 residues. Germline values: CDR1 LGHNA, CDR2 YSLEER. The J segment lost 11 bases and the V segment lost 0 bases, leaving 13 bases of the junction unmatched. CDR3 coding DNA: TGCGCCAGCAGCCAAGACCTAGGGGGCCCAGATAAGACCCAGCATTTT. Its translation: CASSQDLGGPDKTQHF.